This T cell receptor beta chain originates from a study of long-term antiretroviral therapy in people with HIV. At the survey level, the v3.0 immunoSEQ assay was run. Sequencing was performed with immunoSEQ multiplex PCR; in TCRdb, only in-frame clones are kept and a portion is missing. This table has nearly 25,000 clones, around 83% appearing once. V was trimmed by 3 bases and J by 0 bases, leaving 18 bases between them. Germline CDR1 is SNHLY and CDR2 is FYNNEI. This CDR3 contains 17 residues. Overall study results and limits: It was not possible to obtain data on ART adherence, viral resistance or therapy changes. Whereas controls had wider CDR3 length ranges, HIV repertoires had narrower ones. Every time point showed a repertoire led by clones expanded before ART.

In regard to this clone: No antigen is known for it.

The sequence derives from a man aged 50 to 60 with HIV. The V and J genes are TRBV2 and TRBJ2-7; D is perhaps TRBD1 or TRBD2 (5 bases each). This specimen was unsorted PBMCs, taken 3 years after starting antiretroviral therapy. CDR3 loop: CASSEGPLFFSSYEQYF. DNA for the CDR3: TGTGCCAGCAGTGAGGGACCCCTTTTTTTTTCCTCCTACGAGCAGTACTTC.